What follows are 28 T cell receptor beta chains derived from one specimen sequenced in a study of monozygotic twins with inflammatory bowel disease. TCRdb reworked the 5' RACE reads into one entry per CDR3 protein, no DNA. Recorded for this sample: 300,000 to 400,000 distinct CDR3 sequences. Sequenced sample: blood. These receptors originate from a human donor with ulcerative colitis or Crohn's disease, or a healthy co-twin of an affected twin (not recorded which).

V is TRBV30 and J is TRBJ2-6. The germline V gene has CDR1 GTSNPN and CDR2 SVGIG (reference sequence). This CDR3 contains 18 residues. CDR3: CAWSGFTPRLSGANVLTF.

The chain links TRBV20-1 to TRBJ1-6. Germline lookup yields CDR1 DFQATT and CDR2 SNEGSKA (reference sequence). The CDR3 loop spans 15 amino acids. The CDR3 is CSAKGALAYNTPLHF.

The chain carries TRBV14 and TRBJ2-2. The CDR3 is 14 amino acids. Germline lookup yields CDR1 SGHDN and CDR2 FVKESK. CDR3 residues: CASRRSGYTGELFF.

The chain carries TRBV7-6 and TRBJ1-1. The length of the CDR3 is 16 residues. Germline loops: CDR1 SGHVS, CDR2 FNYEAQ. CDR3 residues: CASSFGSGRLNTEAFF.

The chain employs TRBV7-2 and TRBJ2-5. CDR3 length: 13 residues. CDR1 and CDR2 from the germline V gene are SGHTA and FQGNSA. This CDR3 reads CASSLVFQETQYF.

The chain combines TRBV4-3 with TRBJ2-1; TCRdb names TRBD1, which stays unverified in the absence of DNA. This CDR3 contains 16 residues. Germline CDR1 and CDR2: LGHNA and YSLEER. CDR3 amino acids: CASSPRGQGAWGEQFF.

The genes are TRBV5-1 and TRBJ2-3; the TCRdb D gene call, TRBD2, has no DNA to confirm it. The CDR3 has 14 amino acids. Germline CDR1 is SGHRS and CDR2 is YFSETQ. CDR3 loop: CASSEGRSTDTQYF.

The chain combines TRBV5-6 with TRBJ2-1; TCRdb's assignment of TRBD2 cannot be checked, as there is no DNA. The germline CDR1 and CDR2 sequences are SGHDT and YYEEEE. The CDR3 extends over 17 amino acids. The CDR3: CASSYGGSGPNYNEQFF. The full variable domain, in which reference TRBV5-6 and TRBJ2-1 provide the parts outside the CDR3, is DAGVTQSPTHLIKTRGQQVTLRCSPKSGHDTVSWYQQALGQGPQFIFQYYEEEERQRGNFPDRFSGHQFPNYSSELNVNALLLGDSALYLCASSYGGSGPNYNEQFFGPGTRLTVL.

The chain combines TRBV2 with TRBJ2-2; the D call from TCRdb, TRBD1, cannot be confirmed without DNA. This CDR3 comprises 16 residues. The germline CDR1 and CDR2 sequences are SNHLY and FYNNEI. CDR3: CASSEAGRVLPGELFF.

This chain uses TRBV27 with TRBJ1-3; TCRdb gives TRBD1 as the D gene, but with no DNA this cannot be confirmed. CDR1 is MNHEY, CDR2 SMNVEV, per germline (reference sequence). The CDR3 loop spans 16 amino acids. The CDR3: CASSLFGGDTGNTIYF.

V usage is TRBV11-1 and J usage is TRBJ1-1; TCRdb's D gene call, TRBD1, goes unchecked for lack of DNA. Germline values: CDR1 SGHAT, CDR2 FQDESV (reference sequence). The CDR3 totals 16 residues. This CDR3 reads CASSSTQTGLNTEAFF.

The chain couples TRBV20-1 to TRBJ1-5. This CDR3 contains 11 residues. Per the germline V gene, CDR1 is DFQATT and CDR2 is SNEGSKA (reference sequence). The CDR3 loop reads CSASHNQPQHF.

This chain joins TRBV20-1 and TRBJ1-2; TCRdb names TRBD1, which stays unverified in the absence of DNA. CDR3 size: 16 residues. Germline assignment: CDR1 DFQATT and CDR2 SNEGSKA (reference sequence). CDR3 protein: CSARMTGGEANYGYTF.

This chain connects TRBV6-2 or TRBV6-3 to TRBJ2-7; the TCRdb call, TRBD2, lacks DNA for checking. Germline CDR1 MNHEY, CDR2 SVGEGT. The CDR3 covers 17 residues. The CDR3 is CASSYVTSGDSPYEQYF.

This chain links TRBV10-2 with TRBJ1-2; no DNA is available, so the TRBD1 call from TCRdb remains unchecked. From germline, CDR1 is WSHSY and CDR2 SAAADI. The CDR3 is 13 residues long. The CDR3 here is CASTPTGDYGYTF.

The V call is TRBV5-4, the J call TRBJ1-2; the TCRdb D gene call, TRBD1, has no DNA to confirm it. The V gene's germline CDR1 is SGHNT and CDR2 YYREEE (reference sequence). The CDR3 runs to 13 residues. The CDR3 spells CASSLGQMYGYTF.

J is TRBJ2-3 and V is TRBV29-1. The CDR3 runs to 14 residues. Germline values: CDR1 SQVTM, CDR2 ANQGSEA. CDR3: CSVEWGLPTDTQYF.

The V call is TRBV6-6, the J call TRBJ2-2. The CDR3 totals 13 residues. In germline, CDR1 is MNHNY, CDR2 SVGAGI (reference sequence). The CDR3 reads CASSLGFTGELFF.

This rearrangement joins TRBV6-1 to TRBJ2-3; TCRdb reports TRBD2, a call that lacks DNA to check it against. Germline CDR1 and CDR2: MNHNS and SASEGT. The CDR3 covers 14 residues. The CDR3 region is CARCRAGGVDTQYF.

This chain uses TRBV5-1 with TRBJ2-7; TCRdb lists TRBD1, though no DNA is available to test this call. This CDR3 has 15 amino acids. CDR1 SGHRS and CDR2 YFSETQ come from the germline V gene. The CDR3 sequence: CASSVRTGNLYEQYF.

CDR3 protein: CSKTGSSTDTQYF. The chain links TRBV20-1 to TRBJ2-3; TCRdb designates TRBD1, a call that cannot be tested without DNA. The CDR3 has 13 amino acids. Germline-derived CDR1 and CDR2 are DFQATT and SNEGSKA (reference sequence).

The CDR3 loop reads CASSRTGYEILNYGYTF. V usage is TRBV14 and J usage is TRBJ1-2; there is no DNA to check the TCRdb D call of TRBD1. CDR1 and CDR2 from the germline V gene are SGHDN and FVKESK. The CDR3 length is 17 residues.

V usage is TRBV19 and J usage is TRBJ1-3; TCRdb gives TRBD1 as the D gene, but with no DNA this cannot be confirmed. Germline CDR1 and CDR2: LNHDA and SQIVND (reference sequence). This CDR3 comprises 14 residues. The CDR3 spells CASMRTARVHTIYF.

This chain connects TRBV19 to TRBJ1-2; TCRdb picks TRBD1, but there is no DNA to check that call. The CDR3 length is 12 residues. Per germline, CDR1 LNHDA and CDR2 SQIVND (reference sequence). The chain's CDR3 is CASSQGYYGYTF.

The gene calls are TRBV4-2 and TRBJ1-5. Germline CDR1 LGHNA, CDR2 YNFKEQ. CDR3 length: 16 amino acids. The CDR3 reads CASSQEGPEGNQPQHF.

The chain combines TRBV5-1 with TRBJ2-2. The CDR3 is made up of 14 amino acids. Germline V gene lookup returns CDR1 SGHRS and CDR2 YFSETQ. CDR3 protein: CASSLTRNTGELFF.

The chain employs TRBV5-4 and TRBJ2-1; the TRBD2 assignment by TCRdb is unverifiable without DNA. Germline loops: CDR1 SGHNT, CDR2 YYREEE (reference sequence). This CDR3 comprises 14 residues. CDR3 residues: CASSLKRGANEQFF.

This chain links TRBV12-3 or TRBV12-4 with TRBJ1-2; TCRdb calls TRBD1, which cannot be checked without DNA. The CDR3 has 15 amino acids. The CDR3 spells CASSTSRQVYYGYTF.